This TCR beta chain was found in a study of cytotoxic CD8 clonotypes in ibrutinib-treated CLL. General study results and limits: With treatment, public clonotypes, which were uncommon, either contracted or remained stable.

Turning to this clone: Its antigen is not known.

TCRdb's copy holds only in-frame clones and misses some; the assay was immunoSEQ multiplex PCR. Here the sample spans around 20,000 clones, around 85% being singletons. V gave up 3 bases and J gave up 2 bases; unmatched junction bases: 5. Germline-derived CDR1 and CDR2 are SEHNR and FQNEAQ (reference sequence). This CDR3 is 15 amino acids long. The V and J genes are TRBV7-9 and TRBJ2-3; TRBD1 matches 7 bases. The receptor's source is a human donor with chronic lymphocytic leukemia. Here the sequenced sample was PBMCs, taken before ibrutinib treatment. This chain's CDR3 is CASSFYRGSTDTQYF. The CDR3 DNA sequence: TGTGCCAGCAGCTTCTACAGGGGATCCACAGATACGCAGTATTTT.